A selection of T cell receptor beta chains follows, all from one sample in a study of regulatory T cells in long-lasting Graves disease. TCRdb reprocessed the multiplex PCR reads via MiXCR and lists one record per CDR3 protein. The sample yields 700,000 or so distinct CDR3 sequences, about 32% seen once. Specimen: peripheral blood mononuclear cells (PBMCs), collected when the disease was refractory, from a patient treated with antithyroid drugs. These receptors were obtained from a female donor with Graves disease. Each CDR3 is given with its conserved first and last residue. Each record gives: J gene, clone size, D gene, V gene, CDR3 protein, CDR3 DNA. A D gene is named only where the DNA matches it firmly. The size of a clone is reported for some rows only, either as once, few or many, or as a class for expanded clones.

J: TRBJ1-4; size: few; D: .; V: TRBV12-3/TRBV12-4; CDR3: CASAGATNEKLFF; DNA: TGTGCCAGCGCAGGAGCAACTAATGAAAAACTGTTTTTT
J: TRBJ2-2; size: .; D: TRBD2; V: TRBV5-1; CDR3: CASSPGLEAGELFF; DNA: TGCGCCAGCAGCCCGGGACTAGAGGCCGGGGAGCTGTTTTTT
J: TRBJ2-5; size: .; D: .; V: TRBV12-3/TRBV12-4; CDR3: CASSLAYGTGETQYF; DNA: TGTGCCAGCAGTTTAGCTTACGGGACCGGGGAGACCCAGTACTTC
J: TRBJ2-7; size: .; D: .; V: TRBV30; CDR3: CAWSKDSYEQYF; DNA: TGTGCCTGGAGCAAAGATTCCTACGAGCAGTACTTC
J: TRBJ2-7; size: .; D: TRBD1; V: TRBV12-3/TRBV12-4; CDR3: CASTPDRAYEQYF; DNA: TGTGCCAGCACCCCGGACAGGGCCTACGAGCAGTACTTC
J: TRBJ1-2; size: few; D: TRBD1; V: TRBV30; CDR3: CAWSRGPGYTF; DNA: TGTGCCTGGAGTAGGGGGCCTGGCTACACCTTC
J: TRBJ2-3; size: .; D: .; V: TRBV7-2; CDR3: CASSTQTDTQYF; DNA: TGTGCCAGCAGCACCCAAACAGATACGCAGTATTTT
J: TRBJ1-2; size: many; D: TRBD1; V: TRBV6-1; CDR3: CAGRGTGVHGYTF; DNA: TGTGCCGGAAGGGGGACAGGGGTCCATGGCTACACCTTC
J: TRBJ2-5; size: .; D: TRBD1; V: TRBV10-3; CDR3: CAIRGDRGETQYF; DNA: TGTGCCATCAGGGGGGACAGGGGAGAGACCCAGTACTTC
J: TRBJ1-1; size: few; D: TRBD1; V: TRBV29-1; CDR3: CSVGRGWNTEAFF; DNA: TGCAGCGTTGGCAGGGGGTGGAACACTGAAGCTTTCTTT
J: TRBJ1-1; size: .; D: TRBD1; V: TRBV24-1; CDR3: CATRQTGGTEAFF; DNA: TGTGCCACCAGACAGACAGGGGGCACTGAAGCTTTCTTT
J: TRBJ2-3; size: many; D: .; V: TRBV11-2; CDR3: CASSPSTDTQYF; DNA: TGTGCCAGCAGCCCAAGCACAGATACGCAGTATTTT
J: TRBJ2-7; size: few; D: TRBD2; V: TRBV20-1; CDR3: CSASLSGSSYEQYF; DNA: TGCAGTGCCAGTCTAAGCGGGAGCTCCTACGAGCAGTACTTC
J: TRBJ2-7; size: few; D: .; V: TRBV5-1; CDR3: CASSLNLARFGVNEQYF; DNA: TGCGCCAGCAGCTTGAACCTTGCCCGTTTCGGGGTCAACGAGCAGTACTTC
J: TRBJ1-5; size: .; D: .; V: TRBV2; CDR3: CASSPTAPNQPQHF; DNA: TGTGCCAGCAGTCCTACAGCTCCCAATCAGCCCCAGCATTTT
J: TRBJ2-7; size: many; D: TRBD2; V: TRBV28; CDR3: CASSPPGLAGDSYEQYF; DNA: TGTGCCAGCAGTCCCCCCGGACTAGCGGGAGACTCCTACGAGCAGTACTTC
J: TRBJ1-1; size: few; D: .; V: TRBV30; CDR3: CAWNGVSNTEAFF; DNA: TGTGCCTGGAATGGAGTTTCGAACACTGAAGCTTTCTTT
J: TRBJ2-7; size: .; D: TRBD2; V: TRBV20-1; CDR3: CSAPKAGTSGSYEQYF; DNA: TGCAGTGCTCCCAAGGCCGGGACTAGCGGGAGCTACGAGCAGTACTTC
J: TRBJ1-4; size: .; D: .; V: TRBV29-1; CDR3: CSVAGDNEKLFF; DNA: TGCAGCGTTGCAGGGGATAATGAAAAACTGTTTTTT
J: TRBJ1-1; size: many; D: .; V: TRBV28; CDR3: CASSLGFANTEAFF; DNA: TGTGCCAGCAGTTTAGGTTTTGCGAACACTGAAGCTTTCTTT
J: TRBJ2-7; size: few; D: .; V: TRBV7-9; CDR3: CASSFERAHEQYF; DNA: TGTGCCAGCAGCTTCGAACGGGCCCACGAGCAGTACTTC
J: TRBJ1-1; size: .; D: .; V: TRBV7-2; CDR3: CASSLVNREAFF; DNA: TGTGCCAGCAGCTTAGTAAACAGGGAAGCTTTCTTT
J: TRBJ1-2; size: .; D: .; V: TRBV5-4; CDR3: CASSSSLDGRNYGYTF; DNA: TGTGCCAGCAGCAGTTCTTTGGATGGCAGAAACTATGGCTACACCTTC
J: TRBJ1-2; size: few; D: .; V: TRBV18; CDR3: CASSPPRFDDGYTF; DNA: TGTGCCAGCTCACCACCGAGGTTCGACGATGGCTACACCTTC
J: TRBJ2-5; size: few; D: TRBD2; V: TRBV7-9; CDR3: CASSLTSGRPLETQYF; DNA: TGTGCCAGCAGCCTCACTAGCGGGAGGCCACTGGAGACCCAGTACTTC
J: TRBJ1-6; size: .; D: .; V: TRBV28; CDR3: CASSSPWGGAQSPLHF; DNA: TGTGCCAGCAGTTCCCCGTGGGGGGGGGCACAATCACCCCTCCACTTT
J: TRBJ2-5; size: few; D: TRBD2; V: TRBV7-3; CDR3: CASSFGLAGLQETQYF; DNA: TGTGCCAGCAGCTTTGGACTAGCGGGACTTCAAGAGACCCAGTACTTC
J: TRBJ2-7; size: .; D: TRBD2; V: TRBV20-1; CDR3: CSAYSGRFYEQYF; DNA: TGCAGTGCTTATAGCGGGAGGTTTTACGAGCAGTACTTC
J: TRBJ2-7; size: .; D: .; V: TRBV7-7; CDR3: CASSPQFGSEQYF; DNA: TGTGCCAGCAGCCCCCAGTTTGGTTCCGAGCAGTACTTC
J: TRBJ2-4; size: few; D: TRBD1; V: TRBV20-1; CDR3: CSAQDRGENIQYF; DNA: TGCAGTGCTCAGGACAGGGGAGAAAACATTCAGTACTTC
J: TRBJ1-4; size: few; D: .; V: TRBV28; CDR3: CASTLSENEKLFF; DNA: TGTGCCAGCACCCTAAGTGAGAATGAAAAACTGTTTTTT
J: TRBJ1-4; size: few; D: TRBD1; V: TRBV5-1; CDR3: CASSHQGVDEKLFF; DNA: TGCGCCAGCAGCCATCAGGGGGTGGATGAAAAACTGTTTTTT
J: TRBJ2-7; size: .; D: TRBD1; V: TRBV19; CDR3: CASSHGQGSGEQYF; DNA: TGTGCCAGTAGCCACGGACAGGGGTCAGGCGAGCAGTACTTC
J: TRBJ2-7; size: .; D: .; V: TRBV30; CDR3: CAWTTKSYEQYF; DNA: TGTGCCTGGACTACGAAAAGCTACGAGCAGTACTTC
J: TRBJ2-6; size: .; D: .; V: TRBV5-1; CDR3: CASMRVGANVLTF; DNA: TGCGCCAGCATGAGGGTTGGGGCCAACGTCCTGACTTTC
J: TRBJ2-6; size: .; D: TRBD1; V: TRBV19; CDR3: CASSIGTGNSGANVLTF; DNA: TGTGCCAGTAGTATTGGGACAGGGAACTCTGGGGCCAACGTCCTGACTTTC
J: TRBJ1-1; size: many; D: .; V: TRBV6-1; CDR3: CASSQGTVGTEAFF; DNA: TGTGCCAGCAGTCAAGGGACGGTCGGCACTGAAGCTTTCTTT
J: TRBJ2-7; size: few; D: .; V: TRBV28; CDR3: CASSFTGPYEQYF; DNA: TGTGCCAGCAGTTTTACGGGGCCCTACGAGCAGTACTTC
J: TRBJ1-1; size: few; D: .; V: TRBV15; CDR3: CATSRDGTTNTEAFF; DNA: TGTGCCACCAGCAGAGACGGCACCACCAACACTGAAGCTTTCTTT
J: TRBJ1-1; size: few; D: .; V: TRBV29-1; CDR3: CSVEDRGGNTEAFF; DNA: TGCAGCGTTGAAGACAGAGGGGGTAACACTGAAGCTTTCTTT
J: TRBJ2-5; size: many; D: .; V: TRBV28; CDR3: CASSLPGDQETQYF; DNA: TGTGCCAGCAGTTTACCGGGAGACCAAGAGACCCAGTACTTC
J: TRBJ1-1; size: .; D: .; V: TRBV10-3; CDR3: CAIRKGATNTEAFF; DNA: TGTGCCATCAGGAAGGGCGCAACGAACACTGAAGCTTTCTTT
J: TRBJ1-2; size: .; D: .; V: TRBV19; CDR3: CATNSGELVYVGYGYTF; DNA: TGTGCCACTAACAGCGGAGAGCTCGTCTATGTAGGCTATGGCTACACCTTC
J: TRBJ2-1; size: .; D: TRBD2; V: TRBV3-1; CDR3: CASSQPSGRGYNEQFF; DNA: TGTGCCAGCAGCCAACCTAGCGGGAGAGGATACAATGAGCAGTTCTTC
J: TRBJ2-7; size: once; D: TRBD2; V: TRBV20-1; CDR3: CSARGASGRAHSYEQYF; DNA: TGCAGTGCTAGAGGGGCTAGCGGGAGGGCCCACTCCTACGAGCAGTACTTC
J: TRBJ2-1; size: few; D: .; V: TRBV24-1; CDR3: CATSDTGTKNEQFF; DNA: TGTGCCACCAGTGATACCGGGACGAAAAATGAGCAGTTCTTC
J: TRBJ1-1; size: .; D: TRBD1; V: TRBV9; CDR3: CASSSYGQDTEAFF; DNA: TGTGCCAGCAGCTCCTACGGACAGGACACTGAAGCTTTCTTT
J: TRBJ1-1; size: .; D: TRBD1; V: TRBV27; CDR3: CASSLSGQGSEAFF; DNA: TGTGCCAGCAGTTTATCGGGACAGGGCTCTGAAGCTTTCTTT
J: TRBJ2-5; size: .; D: .; V: TRBV5-4; CDR3: CASSSGGPVEETQYF; DNA: TGTGCCAGCAGCTCTGGGGGGCCGGTGGAAGAGACCCAGTACTTC
J: TRBJ2-7; size: few; D: .; V: TRBV13; CDR3: CASSFGRESYEQYF; DNA: TGTGCCAGCAGCTTCGGTAGGGAATCCTACGAGCAGTACTTC
J: TRBJ2-7; size: many; D: TRBD2; V: TRBV6-5; CDR3: CASSYLAGDDEQYF; DNA: TGTGCCAGCAGTTACCTAGCGGGAGACGACGAGCAGTACTTC
J: TRBJ1-5; size: few; D: .; V: TRBV30; CDR3: CAWSTGSNQPQHF; DNA: TGTGCCTGGAGTACAGGTAGCAATCAGCCCCAGCATTTT
J: TRBJ1-2; size: .; D: .; V: TRBV27; CDR3: CASSLISGSNYGYTF; DNA: TGTGCCAGCAGTTTGATTTCGGGGTCAAACTATGGCTACACCTTC
J: TRBJ2-3; size: .; D: TRBD2; V: TRBV7-9; CDR3: CASSFLSSGTRDTQYF; DNA: TGTGCCAGCAGCTTTCTCTCTAGCGGGACGAGGGATACGCAGTATTTT
J: TRBJ1-5; size: .; D: TRBD1; V: TRBV6-2/TRBV6-3; CDR3: CASSSTGGGGGQPQHF; DNA: TGTGCCAGCAGTTCGACAGGGGGCGGGGGCGGTCAGCCCCAGCATTTT